This is a list of T cell receptor beta chains from one sample in a study of blood T cell repertoires in COVID-19. Sequenced by immunoSEQ multiplex PCR; TCRdb stores in-frame clones only, minus some. The table lists just over 300,000 clones, roughly 87% of them singletons. Sequenced: PBMCs or T cells enriched from blood (not recorded which). These receptors all stem from a woman under 30 who had recovered from COVID-19. The CDR3 runs from the conserved cysteine through the conserved F or W. The order of the fields is J gene, clone size, D gene, V gene, CDR3 DNA, CDR3 protein. D genes are given only for firm matches. The size of a clone is reported for some rows only, either as once, few or many, or as a class for expanded clones.

TRBJ2-2 . TRBD2 TRBV6-5 TGTGCCAGCAGTTACTTCGGGGGGGAGACCGGGGAGCTGTTTTTT CASSYFGGETGELFF
TRBJ1-2 . TRBD1 TRBV2 TGTGCCAGCAGGGTCAGGGGGTCCGGCTACACCTTC CASRVRGSGYTF
TRBJ1-3 . . TRBV6-5 TGTGCCAGCAGTCCGGGTCGACAGCTAGGAAACACCATATATTTT CASSPGRQLGNTIYF
TRBJ2-1 . . TRBV18 TGTGCCAGCTCACCGACAGGCGACTCCTACAATGAGCAGTTCTTC CASSPTGDSYNEQFF
TRBJ1-4 . . TRBV28 TGTGCCAGCAGTCCCCTACCCGGACGCGGGGGCTCGGGTGAAAAACTGTTTTTT CASSPLPGRGGSGEKLFF
TRBJ2-7 . TRBD2 TRBV4-2 TGTGCCAGCAGCCTTCCCGGGACTAGCGCCTACGAGCAGTACTTC CASSLPGTSAYEQYF
TRBJ2-1 . . TRBV28 TGTGCCAGCAGTTGGGGAGGGACAGGCAATGAGCAGTTCTTC CASSWGGTGNEQFF
TRBJ2-3 . . TRBV2 TGTGCCAGCCAGGTGGGAGGAAGCACAGATACGCAGTATTTT CASQVGGSTDTQYF
TRBJ1-2 once TRBD1 TRBV7-3 TGTGCCAGCAGCTTATTCGGACAGGGTGCTCTCCCCGACTATGGCTACACCTTC CASSLFGQGALPDYGYTF
TRBJ1-1 . . TRBV3-1/TRBV3-2 TGTGCCAGCAGCCAAGTTTCTAGGATTTACACTGAAGCTTTCTTT CASSQVSRIYTEAFF
TRBJ1-4 . TRBD1 TRBV25-1 TGTGCCAGCAGTGATCCCGGGACAGGGAATGAAAAACTGTTTTTT CASSDPGTGNEKLFF
TRBJ2-1 . . TRBV5-1 TGCGCCAGCAGCTTGGCCGCTAGCCCAATCTACAATGAGCAGTTCTTC CASSLAASPIYNEQFF
TRBJ2-5 . TRBD1 TRBV5-6 TGTGCCAGCAGCTTGGAGGGGACAGGGGCAGAGACCCAGTACTTC CASSLEGTGAETQYF
TRBJ1-2 once . TRBV5-6 TGTGCCAGCAGCCGAGACAGGACCATCGGGGAGGGCTACACCTTC CASSRDRTIGEGYTF
TRBJ1-2 . . TRBV3-1/TRBV3-2 TGTGCCAGCAGCCAAGTTGTACGGGGAAGCTATGGCTACACCTTC CASSQVVRGSYGYTF
TRBJ2-7 . TRBD2 TRBV28 TGTGCCAGCAGTTTTCAGCTAGCGGCTTTATCCTACGAGCAGTACTTC CASSFQLAALSYEQYF
TRBJ2-7 . . TRBV9 TGTGCCAGCAGCGTAGCAGCTGGAGGATCCTACGAGCAGTACTTC CASSVAAGGSYEQYF
TRBJ1-3 . . TRBV27 TGTGCCAGCAGTTTCCAAGCCTCTGGAAACACCATATATTTT CASSFQASGNTIYF
TRBJ2-7 few TRBD2 TRBV4-3 TGCGCCAGCAGCCAAGACCGTCCCGGGACTAGCGCTGCCTACGAGCAGTACTTC CASSQDRPGTSAAYEQYF
TRBJ2-7 . TRBD1 TRBV6-5 TGTGCCAGCACTCTAGGGACAGCCTACGAGCAGTACTTC CASTLGTAYEQYF
TRBJ2-1 . TRBD2 TRBV4-2 TGTGCCAGCAGCCATCTTAGCGGGAGTTCCTACAATGAGCAGTTCTTC CASSHLSGSSYNEQFF
TRBJ1-3 . . TRBV7-8 TGTGCCAGCACCCTAGCGCAGGGGCCAGGAAACACCATATATTTT CASTLAQGPGNTIYF
TRBJ2-5 . TRBD1 TRBV7-2 TGTGCCAGCAGCTTATTGAGGACAGGGGTTAAAGAGACCCAGTACTTC CASSLLRTGVKETQYF
TRBJ2-3 once TRBD1 TRBV7-9 TGTGCCAGCCGATCGAAACAGGGGTCCCACACAGATACGCAGTATTTT CASRSKQGSHTDTQYF
TRBJ1-6 . . TRBV3-1/TRBV3-2 TGTGCCAGCAGCCCACGAGCAAATTCACCCCTCCACTTT CASSPRANSPLHF
TRBJ1-3 . . TRBV10-3 TGTGCCATCAGTGATGTCAGGCGAAACACCATATATTTT CAISDVRRNTIYF
TRBJ1-2 . TRBD1 TRBV6-5 TGTGCCAGCAGTTACCTTGGGACAGGGGGCTACTATGGCTACACCTTC CASSYLGTGGYYGYTF
TRBJ2-7 . TRBD1 TRBV6-2/TRBV6-3 TGTGCCAGCAGTTATCCCTCCGACAGGGGGGACCCCTACGAGCAGTACTTC CASSYPSDRGDPYEQYF
TRBJ2-2 . TRBD2 TRBV4-1 TGCGCCAGCGGCGAGTGGGGGGGGAACACCGGGGAGCTGTTTTTT CASGEWGGNTGELFF
TRBJ1-6 . . TRBV7-3 TGTGCCAGCAGGGGAGGGGGATCCCCGAATTCACCCCTCCACTTT CASRGGGSPNSPLHF
TRBJ1-1 once TRBD1 TRBV6-2/TRBV6-3 TGTGCCAGCAGTTACCTCCGGGACAGGGAAGCTTTCTTT CASSYLRDREAFF
TRBJ2-6 once . TRBV4-1 TGCGCCAGCAGCTTACGGTCTCCTGGGGCCAACGTCCTGACTTTC CASSLRSPGANVLTF
TRBJ2-4 . . TRBV5-4 TGTGCCAGCAGCTGGTCGGGGAGCGTAAACATTCAGTACTTC CASSWSGSVNIQYF
TRBJ2-6 . TRBD1 TRBV5-1 TGCGCCAGCAGCGTAGCAGGGGGCACCCCTGGGGCCAACGTCCTGACTTTC CASSVAGGTPGANVLTF
TRBJ1-4 . TRBD1 TRBV5-8 TGTGCCAGCAGCTTGGGCGTTTGGACAGGGCGGGGTGAAAAACTGTTTTTT CASSLGVWTGRGEKLFF
TRBJ2-1 . TRBD1 TRBV6-2/TRBV6-3 TGTGCCAGCAGTCCGAACCAGGGGGCGCACAATGAGCAGTTCTTC CASSPNQGAHNEQFF
TRBJ1-1 once . TRBV19 TGTGCCAGTAGTATGGAGGGAGGGAACACTGAAGCTTTCTTT CASSMEGGNTEAFF
TRBJ1-1 . TRBD1 TRBV7-9 TGTGCCAGCACCACTTATAGGACACGACAGGGAACGAGGACTGAAGCTTTCTTT CASTTYRTRQGTRTEAFF
TRBJ2-3 . TRBD2 TRBV7-2 TGTGCCAGCAGCTTAGCGCTGGCTAGCGGGGGGGGGAGCACAGATACGCAGTATTTT CASSLALASGGGSTDTQYF
TRBJ2-7 . . TRBV7-2 TGTGCCAGCAGCTTAGTGGCTAGCAGCAACTACGAGCAGTACTTC CASSLVASSNYEQYF
TRBJ2-5 . . TRBV7-3 TGTGCCAGCAGCCCCCAGGCGAGTAACCAAGAGACCCAGTACTTC CASSPQASNQETQYF
TRBJ2-7 . . TRBV7-2 TGTGCCAGCAGCTTAGCGGTCAGCTACGAGCAGTACTTC CASSLAVSYEQYF
TRBJ2-1 . TRBD2 TRBV10-3 TGTGCCATCAGTGAGCCGACTAGCGCTAACTACAATGAGCAGTTCTTC CAISEPTSANYNEQFF
TRBJ1-5 . . TRBV27 TGTGCCAGCAGTCCAAAACAGGGAAGTCCGAATCAGCCCCAGCATTTT CASSPKQGSPNQPQHF
TRBJ1-2 . TRBD1 TRBV28 TGTGCCAGCAGTTTTTGGGGACAGGGTTATGGCTACACCTTC CASSFWGQGYGYTF
TRBJ1-3 . . TRBV28 TGTGCCAGCAGTTCGGGGGGAAACACCATATATTTT CASSSGGNTIYF
TRBJ2-1 . TRBD1 TRBV19 TGTGCCAGTAGTCGCTTGGACAGGAGCAATGAGCAGTTCTTC CASSRLDRSNEQFF
TRBJ2-3 . TRBD2 TRBV3-1/TRBV3-2 TGTGCCAGCAGCCAAGAAGGTCGGGCGGGGGGGGCCACAGATACGCAGTATTTT CASSQEGRAGGATDTQYF
TRBJ2-2 . . TRBV6-5 TGTGCCAGCAGTTACTCCTCCGGGGAGTCGGCCGGGGAGCTGTTTTTT CASSYSSGESAGELFF